The rows below give T cell receptor beta chains drawn from one sample of a study of human T cells and chemical hapten exposure. TCRdb processed the RACE reads anew with MiXCR; each CDR3 protein has one entry. Here the sample spans roughly 360,000 distinct CDR3 sequences, about 4.8% being singletons. The source material was whole blood, sampled in connection with sensitization to the hapten diphenylcyclopropenone (DPC). The receptors originated from a woman in her forties or fifties with alopecia areata. Some clones in this sample may be carry-over from other donors' samples. Both conserved end residues are part of each CDR3. Fields, in order: clone size, CDR3 length, J gene, D gene, V gene, CDR3 protein, CDR3 DNA. A D gene is named only where the DNA matches it firmly. The size entry is marked missing in some rows and otherwise reads once, few, many or a size class.

abundance: few
len: 18
j_gene: TRBJ1-5
d_gene: TRBD1
v_gene: TRBV12-3/TRBV12-4
CDR3aa: CASSLVPRTGVHIQPQHF
CDR3nt: TGTGCCAGCAGTTTAGTACCTCGGACAGGGGTCCACATTCAGCCCCAGCATTTT

abundance: -
len: 16
j_gene: TRBJ2-5
d_gene: -
v_gene: TRBV4-2
CDR3aa: CASSQEGAATQETQYF
CDR3nt: TGTGCCAGCAGCCAAGAAGGAGCGGCTACCCAAGAGACCCAGTACTTC

abundance: many
len: 11
j_gene: TRBJ2-1
d_gene: -
v_gene: TRBV7-9
CDR3aa: CASSFAGTKFF
CDR3nt: TGTGCCAGCAGCTTTGCGGGAACTAAGTTCTTC

abundance: few
len: 14
j_gene: TRBJ2-7
d_gene: -
v_gene: TRBV5-1
CDR3aa: CASSSRSENNEQYF
CDR3nt: TGCGCCAGCAGCTCGCGTTCTGAGAACAACGAGCAGTACTTC

abundance: -
len: 12
j_gene: TRBJ1-3
d_gene: -
v_gene: TRBV28
CDR3aa: CASSGTRNTIYF
CDR3nt: TGTGCCAGCAGTGGGACAAGAAACACCATATATTTT

abundance: -
len: 13
j_gene: TRBJ1-1
d_gene: -
v_gene: TRBV6-6
CDR3aa: CASSYSTFTEAFF
CDR3nt: TGTGCCAGCAGTTACTCGACGTTCACTGAAGCTTTCTTT

abundance: many
len: 15
j_gene: TRBJ2-3
d_gene: TRBD2
v_gene: TRBV7-9
CDR3aa: CASSDGTRAGDTQYF
CDR3nt: TGTGCCAGCAGCGACGGGACTAGGGCCGGAGATACGCAGTATTTT

abundance: -
len: 14
j_gene: TRBJ2-2
d_gene: TRBD1
v_gene: TRBV10-2
CDR3aa: CASRGTGNTGELFF
CDR3nt: TGCGCCAGCCGTGGGACAGGGAACACCGGGGAGCTGTTTTTT

abundance: few
len: 16
j_gene: TRBJ2-2
d_gene: -
v_gene: TRBV7-6
CDR3aa: CASSFRPAGDTGELFF
CDR3nt: TGTGCCAGCAGCTTTCGTCCCGCAGGGGACACCGGGGAGCTGTTTTTT

abundance: -
len: 13
j_gene: TRBJ2-5
d_gene: -
v_gene: TRBV5-1
CDR3aa: CASSLVLGNTQYF
CDR3nt: TGCGCCAGCAGCTTGGTCCTGGGGAACACCCAGTACTTC

abundance: many
len: 15
j_gene: TRBJ2-3
d_gene: TRBD2
v_gene: TRBV6-2/TRBV6-3
CDR3aa: CASLTSGRGPDTQYF
CDR3nt: TGTGCCAGCCTTACTAGCGGGAGGGGGCCAGATACGCAGTATTTT

abundance: few
len: 12
j_gene: TRBJ1-6
d_gene: -
v_gene: TRBV4-1
CDR3aa: CASSHERSPLHF
CDR3nt: TGCGCCAGCAGCCACGAAAGATCACCCCTCCACTTT

abundance: few
len: 14
j_gene: TRBJ2-3
d_gene: TRBD1
v_gene: TRBV6-6
CDR3aa: CASSHRGGTDTQYF
CDR3nt: TGTGCCAGCAGTCACAGGGGTGGGACAGATACGCAGTATTTT

abundance: many
len: 12
j_gene: TRBJ2-5
d_gene: -
v_gene: TRBV7-2
CDR3aa: CASSLTAGTQYF
CDR3nt: TGTGCCAGCAGCTTAACGGCGGGGACCCAGTACTTC

abundance: many
len: 16
j_gene: TRBJ1-6
d_gene: -
v_gene: TRBV27
CDR3aa: CASSLSVGVQTTPLHF
CDR3nt: TGTGCCAGCAGTTTATCGGTGGGTGTACAAACCACACCCCTCCACTTT

abundance: many
len: 16
j_gene: TRBJ1-2
d_gene: -
v_gene: TRBV5-1
CDR3aa: CASSLEVAGSSQGYTF
CDR3nt: TGCGCCAGCAGCTTGGAGGTGGCAGGGTCTTCACAAGGCTACACCTTC

abundance: many
len: 15
j_gene: TRBJ1-4
d_gene: -
v_gene: TRBV20-1
CDR3aa: CSARAPGALVEKLFF
CDR3nt: TGCAGTGCTAGAGCGCCGGGCGCCTTAGTCGAAAAACTGTTTTTT

abundance: few
len: 12
j_gene: TRBJ1-6
d_gene: -
v_gene: TRBV12-3/TRBV12-4
CDR3aa: CASSPGTPPLHF
CDR3nt: TGTGCCAGCAGTCCAGGGACCCCACCCCTCCACTTT

abundance: many
len: 13
j_gene: TRBJ1-4
d_gene: -
v_gene: TRBV6-5
CDR3aa: CASSSILGEKLFF
CDR3nt: TGTGCCAGCAGTTCCATACTGGGTGAAAAACTGTTTTTT

abundance: many
len: 16
j_gene: TRBJ2-7
d_gene: -
v_gene: TRBV4-3
CDR3aa: CASSQELGPPPREQYF
CDR3nt: TGCGCCAGCAGCCAGGAGTTGGGGCCCCCTCCCCGCGAGCAGTACTTC

abundance: many
len: 14
j_gene: TRBJ1-6
d_gene: -
v_gene: TRBV10-3
CDR3aa: CAISGLGQDSPLHF
CDR3nt: TGTGCCATCAGTGGATTGGGGCAGGATTCACCCCTCCACTTT

abundance: few
len: 15
j_gene: TRBJ1-2
d_gene: -
v_gene: TRBV4-3
CDR3aa: CASSQGRRGDYGYTF
CDR3nt: TGCGCCAGCAGCCAAGGGCGAAGGGGGGACTATGGCTACACCTTC

abundance: -
len: 12
j_gene: TRBJ2-3
d_gene: -
v_gene: TRBV29-1
CDR3aa: CSVEQDSDTQYF
CDR3nt: TGCAGCGTTGAACAAGACTCGGATACGCAGTATTTT

abundance: -
len: 15
j_gene: TRBJ2-3
d_gene: TRBD2
v_gene: TRBV6-2/TRBV6-3
CDR3aa: CASSSPGLGADTQYF
CDR3nt: TGTGCCAGCAGTTCACCGGGACTAGGGGCAGATACGCAGTATTTT

abundance: many
len: 17
j_gene: TRBJ1-1
d_gene: -
v_gene: TRBV4-1
CDR3aa: CASSLAFPAGLNTEAFF
CDR3nt: TGCGCCAGCAGCCTCGCGTTTCCTGCTGGGCTGAACACTGAAGCTTTCTTT

abundance: few
len: 13
j_gene: TRBJ2-3
d_gene: -
v_gene: TRBV25-1
CDR3aa: CASSESWRDTQYF
CDR3nt: TGTGCCAGCAGTGAATCATGGAGAGATACGCAGTATTTT

abundance: many
len: 16
j_gene: TRBJ2-7
d_gene: TRBD1
v_gene: TRBV15
CDR3aa: CATSRYPRDRGNEQYF
CDR3nt: TGTGCCACCAGCAGGTATCCCCGGGACAGGGGGAACGAGCAGTACTTC

abundance: many
len: 14
j_gene: TRBJ1-4
d_gene: -
v_gene: TRBV13
CDR3aa: CASSFAGRREKLFF
CDR3nt: TGTGCCAGCAGCTTTGCAGGGAGGCGAGAAAAACTGTTTTTT

abundance: few
len: 12
j_gene: TRBJ2-1
d_gene: -
v_gene: TRBV2
CDR3aa: CASSAVPGEQFF
CDR3nt: TGTGCCAGCAGTGCTGTCCCCGGAGAGCAGTTCTTC

abundance: many
len: 14
j_gene: TRBJ2-3
d_gene: -
v_gene: TRBV28
CDR3aa: CASSSRSSTDTQYF
CDR3nt: TGTGCCAGCAGTTCGCGGTCTAGCACAGATACGCAGTATTTT

abundance: -
len: 16
j_gene: TRBJ2-7
d_gene: TRBD2
v_gene: TRBV28
CDR3aa: CASSLILAGGTYEQYF
CDR3nt: TGTGCCAGCAGTTTAATACTAGCGGGAGGAACCTACGAGCAGTACTTC

abundance: few
len: 14
j_gene: TRBJ1-2
d_gene: -
v_gene: TRBV2
CDR3aa: CASSEAARGGGYTF
CDR3nt: TGTGCCAGCAGTGAAGCTGCTCGGGGCGGCGGCTACACCTTC

abundance: few
len: 13
j_gene: TRBJ2-1
d_gene: TRBD1
v_gene: TRBV20-1
CDR3aa: CSAPGQVYNEQFF
CDR3nt: TGCAGTGCACCTGGACAGGTGTACAATGAGCAGTTCTTC

abundance: many
len: 16
j_gene: TRBJ2-3
d_gene: TRBD1
v_gene: TRBV10-3
CDR3aa: CAISGAGQGARDTQYF
CDR3nt: TGTGCCATCAGTGGCGCGGGACAGGGGGCGAGAGATACGCAGTATTTT

abundance: many
len: 20
j_gene: TRBJ1-5
d_gene: -
v_gene: TRBV6-2/TRBV6-3
CDR3aa: CATKGGSAGMLLYSNQPQHF
CDR3nt: TGTGCCACCAAAGGGGGTTCGGCAGGGATGCTCCTTTATAGCAATCAGCCCCAGCATTTT